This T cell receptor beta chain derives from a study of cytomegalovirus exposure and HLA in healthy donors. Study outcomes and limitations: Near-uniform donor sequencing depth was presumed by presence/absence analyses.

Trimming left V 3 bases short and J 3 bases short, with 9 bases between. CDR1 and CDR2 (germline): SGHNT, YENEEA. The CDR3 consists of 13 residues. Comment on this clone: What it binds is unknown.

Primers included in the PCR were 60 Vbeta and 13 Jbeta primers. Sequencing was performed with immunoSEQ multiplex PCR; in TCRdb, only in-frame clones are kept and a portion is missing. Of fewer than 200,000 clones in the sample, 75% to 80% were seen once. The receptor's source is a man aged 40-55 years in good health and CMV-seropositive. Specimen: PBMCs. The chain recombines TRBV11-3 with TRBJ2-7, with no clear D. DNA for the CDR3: TGTGCCAGCAGCTTGGCGACATTCTACGAGCAGTACTTC. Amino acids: CASSLATFYEQYF.